Following are 2 T cell receptor beta chains from one sample sequenced in a study of shared clonotypes between healthy human individuals. Assay: immunoSEQ multiplex PCR; the TCRdb copy retains only in-frame clones and omits some. This sample carries about 710,000 clones, about 80% of them seen once, and the ten largest clones take around 2%. Sequencing was done on a sample of memory CD4+ T cells sorted from blood. Subset noted: CD45RA-negative fraction. Source of these receptors: a woman aged 30 to 39 in good health.

The V call is TRBV5-1, the J call TRBJ2-7; 7 bases fit TRBD2. The germline gives CDR1 SGHRS, CDR2 YFSETQ. J lost 5 bases, V lost 4 bases, and 12 bases had no gene match. The CDR3 contains 15 residues. CDR3 sequence reads: CASSPGWEGLHEQYF. CDR3 DNA: TGCGCCAGCAGCCCGGGGTGGGAGGGCCTCCACGAGCAGTACTTC.

DNA of the CDR3: TGTGCCAGCTCACCAACCAGGGAGAATGGCTACACCTTC. Its translation: CASSPTRENGYTF. This chain connects TRBV18 to TRBJ1-2; possibly TRBD1 for D (5 bases). V was cut by 2 bases and J by 6 bases, with 10 bases left in between. The germline V gene has CDR1 KGHSH and CDR2 LQKENI. The CDR3 covers 13 residues.